These 32 T cell receptor beta chains were sequenced from one sample in a study of Ad26.COV2.S vaccination and SARS-CoV-2 variants. The repertoire was sequenced with immunoSEQ multiplex PCR; TCRdb's copy has only in-frame clones and lacks some. The sample yields roughly 180,000 clones, roughly nine tenths seen once. This material consisted of peripheral blood, taken after recovery from COVID-19. The receptors were sampled from a human donor who had recovered from COVID-19.

The chain has TRBV30 and TRBJ2-3; D ambiguous. The germline V and J ends were trimmed by 0 bases and 2 bases, with 15 bases remaining between them. CDR3 size: 16 residues. Germline V gene lookup returns CDR1 GTSNPN and CDR2 SVGIG (reference sequence). The CDR3 sequence: CAWSVLARRTTDTQYF. The DNA of the CDR3 is TGTGCCTGGAGTGTACTGGCTCGCCGTACCACAGATACGCAGTATTTT.

The chain combines TRBV14 with TRBJ1-2; D unresolved. The germline V and J ends were trimmed by 2 bases and 4 bases, with 11 bases remaining between them. Germline values: CDR1 SGHDN, CDR2 FVKESK. The CDR3 is 14 residues long. CDR3 bases: TGTGCCAGCAGCCAATTGACGACACTCTATGGCTACACCTTC. Residues: CASSQLTTLYGYTF. The entire variable domain, with the rest obtained from reference TRBV14 and TRBJ1-2, is as follows: EAGVTQFPSHSVIEKGQTVTLRCDPISGHDNLYWYRRVMGKEIKFLLHFVKESKQDESGMPNNRFLAERTGGTYSTLKVQPAELEDSGVYFCASSQLTTLYGYTFGSGTRLTVV.

The gene calls are TRBV5-5 and TRBJ2-2, with TRBD1 matching over 9 bases. The CDR3 totals 16 residues. V shed 4 bases, J shed 2 bases, and the junction held 6 bases outside the gene matches. Germline V gene lookup returns CDR1 SGHKS and CDR2 YYEKEE (reference sequence). The CDR3 coding sequence is TGTGCCAGCAGCCACCCGGGACAGGGAAACACCGGGGAGCTGTTTTTT. This translates into CASSHPGQGNTGELFF.

The chain couples TRBV5-4 to TRBJ2-5; no definite D call. The CDR3 contains 14 residues. Per germline, CDR1 SGHNT and CDR2 YYREEE (reference sequence). Between the trimmed V and J ends, which lost 4 bases and 1 base, there was a span of 11 bases. The CDR3: CASSVKQLQETQYF. The CDR3 coding sequence is TGTGCCAGCAGCGTAAAACAGCTCCAAGAGACCCAGTACTTC.

The chain joins TRBV27 to TRBJ2-3; unclear D gene. V was clipped by 3 bases and J by 2 bases, with 9 bases between them. CDR1 MNHEY and CDR2 SMNVEV come from the germline V gene (reference sequence). The CDR3 covers 14 residues. CDR3 protein: CASSFRGFTDTQYF. The CDR3 DNA reads as TGTGCCAGCAGTTTCCGCGGATTCACAGATACGCAGTATTTT.

The V and J genes are TRBV27 and TRBJ2-2; a possible D gene is TRBD1 (6 bases). The germline V and J ends were trimmed by 8 bases and 7 bases, with 32 bases remaining between them. The CDR3 has 19 amino acids. CDR1 is MNHEY and CDR2 is SMNVEV in the germline V gene (reference sequence). CDR3 bases: TGTGCCAGCTCCCCTTTAGGGCCCTCGCAGGACAGAAGGATCGGGGAGCTGTTTTTT. Protein sequence: CASSPLGPSQDRRIGELFF.

J is TRBJ2-5 and V is TRBV28, with D possibly TRBD1 on 6 matching bases. Germline V lookup: CDR1 MDHEN, CDR2 SYDVKM. V was clipped by 4 bases and J by 2 bases, with 11 bases between them. The CDR3 covers 14 residues. The CDR3 nucleotides read TGTGCCAGCAGTTCCCCCGGACAGCAAGAGACCCAGTACTTC. Its protein is CASSSPGQQETQYF.

V usage is TRBV6-5 and J usage is TRBJ1-5; 9 bases agree with TRBD1. The germline CDR1 and CDR2 sequences are MNHEY and SVGAGI. This CDR3 contains 15 residues. With V trimmed by 6 bases and J by 3 bases, 6 bases remained unmatched. The CDR3: CASRRTGAANQPQHF. CDR3 sequence (DNA): TGTGCCAGCAGGAGGACAGGGGCGGCCAATCAGCCCCAGCATTTT.

CDR3 sequence: CASSLGGRGRYSNQPQHF. CDR3 bases: TGTGCCAGCAGCTTAGGGGGCAGGGGACGATATAGCAATCAGCCCCAGCATTTT. The rearrangement uses TRBV11-3 and TRBJ1-5; tentative D call: TRBD1 (6 bases). Germline assignment: CDR1 SGHNT and CDR2 YENEEA. CDR3 size: 18 residues. Deletions cut 1 base from V and 0 bases from J, with 16 bases between.

V gene TRBV4-1 combines with J gene TRBJ2-7; no firm D call. Germline V CDR1 and CDR2: MGHRA, YSYEKL. The CDR3 runs 12 residues. The ends were cut back, 2 bases at V and 5 bases at J, with 7 bases in the middle. In DNA, the CDR3 is TGCGCCAGCAGCCAATCTTTTAACGAGCAGTACTTC. Its translation is CASSQSFNEQYF.

This chain links TRBV7-9 with TRBJ1-1; D is perhaps TRBD1 (5 bases). CDR3 length: 13 amino acids. The V and J ends lost 2 bases and 10 bases respectively, with 14 bases between them. Per germline, CDR1 SEHNR and CDR2 FQNEAQ (reference sequence). This CDR3 is CASSLIQGWTAFF. DNA for the CDR3: TGTGCCAGCAGCTTAATCCAGGGATGGACAGCTTTCTTT.

This chain links TRBV18 with TRBJ2-1; 10 nucleotides match TRBD2. The CDR3 runs 15 residues. Germline trimming cut 4 bases from V and 1 base from J; bases unmatched to any gene: 1. The V gene's germline CDR1 is KGHSH and CDR2 LQKENI. CDR3 protein: CASSLLAGSYNEQFF. CDR3 DNA sequence: TGTGCCAGCTCACTACTAGCGGGGTCCTACAATGAGCAGTTCTTC.

The J gene is TRBJ2-5, the V gene TRBV13; 7 bases line up with TRBD1. Germline V lookup: CDR1 PRHDT, CDR2 FYEKMQ (reference sequence). The trim removed 4 bases at V and 5 bases at J, leaving 7 bases unmatched. The CDR3 covers 14 residues. CDR3 coding DNA: TGTGCCAGCAGCTCCCGACAGGGAAGGGAGACCCAGTACTTC. Amino acids: CASSSRQGRETQYF.

This CDR3 is CAISDQRGGTDTQYF. For the CDR3, the DNA is TGTGCCATCAGTGATCAGCGGGGGGGAACCGATACGCAGTATTTT. The gene calls are TRBV10-3 and TRBJ2-3; TRBD2 agrees at 10 bases. Germline CDR1 is ENHRY and CDR2 is SYGVKD. The length of the CDR3 is 15 residues. Losses at the gene ends were 3 bases for V and 6 bases for J; bases not matched to a gene: 6.

This clone has only one observation. The chain carries TRBV5-4 and TRBJ2-5; D is possibly TRBD1 (5 bases). Germline assignment: CDR1 SGHNT and CDR2 YYREEE (reference sequence). This CDR3 is 15 amino acids long. Trimming shortened V by 1 base and J by 5 bases, and 15 bases separated the two germline ends. The CDR3 nucleotides read TGTGCCAGCAGCTTGATGGGGCGCCGAGAGGAGACCCAGTACTTC. Amino acid sequence: CASSLMGRREETQYF.

The chain has TRBV6-5 and TRBJ2-1; D may be TRBD1 or TRBD2 (5 bases each). V lost 2 bases, J lost 6 bases, and 5 bases lay in between. This CDR3 spans 12 amino acids. Germline-derived CDR1 and CDR2 are MNHEY and SVGAGI. DNA for the CDR3: TGTGCCAGCAGTTACGGGGGCAATGAGCAGTTCTTC. It yields the protein CASSYGGNEQFF.

This chain joins TRBV19 and TRBJ2-2; no firm D call. CDR1 LNHDA and CDR2 SQIVND come from the germline V gene (reference sequence). V lost 6 bases and J 7 bases, leaving 12 bases between the germline ends. This CDR3 spans 13 amino acids. The CDR3 here is CASRPGWDGELFF. Written as DNA, the CDR3 is TGTGCCAGTAGGCCGGGCTGGGACGGGGAGCTGTTTTTT.

This sequence joins TRBV6-6 and TRBJ2-5; D is undetermined. The germline V gene encodes CDR1 MNHNY and CDR2 SVGAGI (reference sequence). V was clipped by 0 bases and J by 4 bases, with 9 bases between them. The CDR3 runs 14 residues. In DNA, the CDR3 is TGTGCCAGCAGTTACTCAATCCGTCCAGAGACCCAGTACTTC. Residues: CASSYSIRPETQYF.

V is TRBV6-4 and J is TRBJ1-1, with D unclear. V was shortened by 4 bases and J by 5 bases, with 11 bases between the two germline ends. Germline assignment: CDR1 MRHNA and CDR2 SNTAGT. The CDR3 is made up of 13 amino acids. CDR3 loop: CASSAGSRTEAFF. CDR3 sequence (DNA): TGTGCCAGCAGTGCGGGGAGCAGGACTGAAGCTTTCTTT.

This chain links TRBV4-2 with TRBJ2-6; D unresolved. The V gene's germline CDR1 is LGHNA and CDR2 YNFKEQ. V was trimmed by 0 bases and J by 0 bases, leaving 6 bases between them. The CDR3 sequence is 16 residues long. The CDR3 loop reads CASSQDRVSGANVLTF. CDR3 DNA sequence: TGTGCCAGCAGCCAAGACAGAGTCTCTGGGGCCAACGTCCTGACTTTC.

This clone was seen only a few times. The V gene is TRBV19, the J gene TRBJ1-6; 8 nucleotides align to TRBD1. The CDR3 extends over 15 amino acids. Germline loops: CDR1 LNHDA, CDR2 SQIVND (reference sequence). The ends lost 7 bases at V and 7 bases at J; junction bases unmatched: 9. In DNA form, the CDR3 reads TGTGCCAGTACCTGGACAGGGAGGCCCAATTCACCCCTCCACTTT. It specifies CASTWTGRPNSPLHF.

The chain employs TRBV7-2 and TRBJ2-2; 7 nucleotides line up with TRBD2. CDR3 length equals 15 residues. With 3 bases clipped from V and 5 bases from J, the junction kept 6 bases outside the gene matches. Germline CDR1 is SGHTA and CDR2 is FQGNSA. CDR3 protein: CASSFVASGTGELFF. The CDR3 DNA is TGTGCCAGCAGCTTCGTGGCTAGCGGAACCGGGGAGCTGTTTTTT. Filled out from reference TRBV7-2 and TRBJ2-2, the complete variable domain reads GAGVSQSPSNKVTEKGKDVELRCDPISGHTALYWYRQSLGQGLEFLIYFQGNSAPDKSGLPSDRFSAERTGGSVSTLTIQRTQQEDSAVYLCASSFVASGTGELFFGEGSRLTVL.

The chain combines TRBV15 with TRBJ1-5; TRBD1 matches at 8 bases. The CDR3 totals 15 residues. Germline lookup yields CDR1 LNHNV and CDR2 YYDKDF (reference sequence). The V gene end was trimmed by 1 base and the J gene end by 7 bases; junction bases not matched to a gene: 6. The CDR3, as DNA: TGTGCCACCAGCAGAGGGGACAGGCGGACCCAGCCCCAGCATTTT. Its protein is CATSRGDRRTQPQHF.

V gene TRBV19 combines with J gene TRBJ2-2; D is unresolved. Germline-derived CDR1 and CDR2 are LNHDA and SQIVND (reference sequence). Deletions cut 1 base from V and 9 bases from J, with 9 bases between. The CDR3 totals 13 residues. CDR3 residues: CASSIAPPRELFF. The CDR3 region has the DNA TGTGCCAGTAGTATAGCTCCGCCTAGGGAGCTGTTTTTT.

V and J are TRBV5-1 and TRBJ2-3; D not resolved. The CDR3 runs 14 residues. V shed 0 bases and J shed 5 bases, with 10 bases lying between them. CDR1 SGHRS and CDR2 YFSETQ come from the germline V gene. In nucleotides, the CDR3 is TGCGCCAGCAGCTTGGAAGGGCCAGGAGATACGCAGTATTTT. It codes for CASSLEGPGDTQYF.

This clone was recorded a few times. The CDR3: CASSLGSSGIWTGELFF. In DNA, the CDR3 is TGCGCCAGCAGCTTGGGGTCTAGCGGGATATGGACCGGGGAGCTGTTTTTT. The chain carries TRBV5-1 and TRBJ2-2; TRBD2 matches at 9 bases. CDR1 and CDR2 from the germline V gene are SGHRS and YFSETQ. There are 17 residues in the CDR3. The J segment lost 5 bases and the V segment lost 0 bases, leaving 8 bases of the junction unmatched. The whole variable domain, remainder taken from reference TRBV5-1 and TRBJ2-2, is KAGVTQTPRYLIKTRGQQVTLSCSPISGHRSVSWYQQTPGQGLQFLFEYFSETQRNKGNFPGRFSGRQFSNSRSEMNVSTLELGDSALYLCASSLGSSGIWTGELFFGEGSRLTVL.

The chain couples TRBV5-1 to TRBJ2-3; 10 nucleotides match TRBD2. The germline V gene has CDR1 SGHRS and CDR2 YFSETQ. V lost 1 base, J lost 4 bases, and 6 bases stayed unmatched. This CDR3 has 16 amino acids. CDR3 DNA sequence: TGCGCCAGCAGCTTGTCGAGCGGGAGGGCCCCAGATACGCAGTATTTT. It codes for CASSLSSGRAPDTQYF.

Only one count was recorded for this clone. This rearrangement joins TRBV9 to TRBJ2-1, with 14 bases that match TRBD2. CDR1 SGDLS and CDR2 YYNGEE come from the germline V gene. The CDR3 has 17 residues. V was clipped by 1 base and J by 8 bases; unmatched bases: 8. CDR3 sequence: CASSVWETSGGADEQFF. The CDR3 nucleotides are TGTGCCAGCAGCGTATGGGAGACTAGCGGGGGGGCCGATGAGCAGTTCTTC.

This chain links TRBV4-1 with TRBJ2-7, with unresolved D. V was shortened by 0 bases and J by 3 bases, with 12 bases between the two germline ends. Germline V lookup: CDR1 MGHRA, CDR2 YSYEKL. This CDR3 comprises 15 residues. Written as DNA, the CDR3 is TGCGCCAGCAGCCAAGACCCAGCGTTTCACTACGAGCAGTACTTC. Residues: CASSQDPAFHYEQYF.

CDR3 DNA sequence: TGTGCCAGCAGCCAAGAGGCGACGGGCTCCTACAATGAGCAGTTCTTC. Translating it yields CASSQEATGSYNEQFF. This sequence joins TRBV4-2 and TRBJ2-1, with D hard to call. CDR3 length: 16 amino acids. Trimming shortened V by 0 bases and J by 0 bases, and 9 bases separated the two germline ends. Germline values: CDR1 LGHNA, CDR2 YNFKEQ.

CDR3 DNA sequence: TGTGCCAGCAGTGCGACAGCCCTGACTTCACCCCTCCACTTT. Amino acids: CASSATALTSPLHF. This chain links TRBV28 with TRBJ1-6, with TRBD1 as a possible D gene (5 bases). Germline CDR1 MDHEN, CDR2 SYDVKM. Between the trimmed V and J ends, which lost 5 bases and 9 bases, there was a span of 14 bases. The CDR3 sequence is 14 residues long.

The chain has TRBV30 and TRBJ2-7; 7 bases agree with TRBD2. CDR3 length: 13 amino acids. Germline assignment: CDR1 GTSNPN and CDR2 SVGIG (reference sequence). V was clipped by 4 bases and J by 4 bases; unmatched bases: 7. CDR3 sequence (DNA): TGTGCCTGGAAACGGGACTATGAATACGAGCAGTACTTC. Translated: CAWKRDYEYEQYF. The whole variable domain, remainder taken from reference TRBV30 and TRBJ2-7, is SQTIHQWPATLVQPVGSPLSLECTVEGTSNPNLYWYRQAAGRGLQLLFYSVGIGQISSEVPQNLSASRPQDRQFILSSKKLLLSDSGFYLCAWKRDYEYEQYFGPGTRLTVT.